The source of this T cell receptor (beta chain) is a study of blood T cell repertoires in COVID-19. The assay was immunoSEQ multiplex PCR, and TCRdb's table has in-frame clones only and misses some. The sample gives roughly 110,000 clones, roughly 90% of which show up once; roughly 4.9% is in the top ten. The germline gives CDR1 SGHRS, CDR2 YFSETQ. Trimming took 0 bases from V and 12 from J; bases not matched to a gene: 11. The CDR3 has 15 amino acids. This clonotype was obtained from a man aged 35 to 55 with active or convalescent COVID-19. The sequenced sample was peripheral blood. The chain employs TRBV5-1 and TRBJ2-1, with TRBD2 identical over 8 bases. The CDR3 DNA reads as TGCGCCAGCAGCTTGGTAGTTAGCGGGGAGGGTCGGCAGTTCTTC. Amino acids: CASSLVVSGEGRQFF.